The 4 T cell receptor beta chains below all came from one sample that was sequenced in a study of blood T cell repertoires in COVID-19. Sequencing was performed with immunoSEQ multiplex PCR; in TCRdb, only in-frame clones are kept and a portion is missing. This table holds approximately 72,000 clones, approximately 87% found once. The sequenced material came from peripheral blood. The source of these receptors is a woman of 80 years or more with acute or convalescent COVID-19.

The V and J genes are TRBV5-1 and TRBJ1-3, with D tentatively TRBD1 (6 bases). The CDR3 consists of 16 residues. The germline V gene has CDR1 SGHRS and CDR2 YFSETQ. V was cut by 4 bases and J by 2 bases, with 16 bases left in between. CDR3: CASSRSLRDTGNTIYF. CDR3 sequence (DNA): TGCGCCAGCAGCCGTAGCCTCCGGGACACTGGAAACACCATATATTTT.

The chain's CDR3 is CASRAGTSGSGGSYEQYF. CDR3 DNA sequence: TGCGCCAGCAGGGCCGGGACTAGCGGGAGTGGGGGCTCCTACGAGCAGTACTTC. The rearrangement joins TRBV5-1 to TRBJ2-7, with 14 bases matching TRBD2. CDR3 length: 18 residues. Unmatched junction bases numbered 10, after V lost 5 bases and J lost 0 bases. Germline loops: CDR1 SGHRS, CDR2 YFSETQ.

J is TRBJ2-1 and V is TRBV9, with unresolved D. Trimming stripped 1 base from V and 4 bases from J, with 3 bases between. The CDR3 spans 12 residues. CDR1 is SGDLS and CDR2 is YYNGEE in the germline V gene. The chain's CDR3 is CASSVQYNEQFF. The CDR3 region has the DNA TGTGCCAGCAGCGTACAGTACAATGAGCAGTTCTTC.

With respect to this clone: Compared with germline, one end of the junction differs, possibly owing to a read error. This sequence joins TRBV7-2 and TRBJ2-1; D unresolved. Germline V lookup: CDR1 SGHTA, CDR2 FQGNSA. This CDR3 contains 11 residues. The CDR3 nucleotides read TGTGCCAGCAGCTCAGATTATGAACAGTTCTTC. The encoded protein is CASSSDYEQFF.